The T cell receptor (beta chain) described here comes from a study of T cells in Graves' hyperthyroidism and ophthalmopathy. Points from the study as a whole: The model anticipated ophthalmopathy a median about 7 months pre-onset. Classification by a 13 V-J model distinguished ophthalmopathy from stable hyperthyroidism.

Reasons for excluding patients were uncontrolled infection, other autoimmune disease, pregnancy or lactation. The diagnoses drew upon clinical symptoms, serum thyroxine and TRAb, thyroid ultrasound and orbital computed tomography. The table lists this clonotype with many counts. Its antigen is still unknown. This CDR3 spans 16 amino acids. The germline gives CDR1 MNHEY, CDR2 SMNVEV (reference sequence). The ends were cut back, 7 bases at V and 5 bases at J, with 23 bases in the middle. Amplified TCR beta CDR3 regions came from RNA transcripts. TCR CDR3 underwent first-round RT-PCR with the HTBI primer set. TCRdb independently ran MiXCR on the multiplex PCR reads; one entry per CDR3 protein. This sample has over 550,000 distinct CDR3 sequences, with approximately 15% found just once.

This receptor was taken from a young woman with Graves' hyperthyroidism. Sequencing input: blood. The chain combines TRBV27 with TRBJ2-5, with a possible D match to TRBD1 (5 bases). The CDR3 spells CASTPRWQGNWETQYF. The CDR3 coding sequence is TGTGCCAGCACCCCCCGTTGGCAGGGCAATTGGGAGACCCAGTACTTC.